One and the same sample provided the 18 T cell receptor beta chains below, sequenced in a study of shared clonotypes between healthy human individuals. The method was immunoSEQ multiplex PCR; TCRdb's version includes in-frame clones alone and lacks a portion of them. The repertoire holds a few hundred thousand clones, with approximately 97% as singletons. The sequenced material came from naive CD4+ T cells sorted from blood. Indicated subset: CD45RA+ positively selected. These receptors were obtained from a woman aged 30 to 39 in good health.

The CDR3 protein is CASSYGAALGTGELFF. Here the CDR3 DNA reads TGTGCCAGCAGTTACGGAGCGGCGCTGGGGACCGGGGAGCTGTTTTTT. The V gene is TRBV6-5, the J gene TRBJ2-2; D might be TRBD2 (5 bases). Germline values: CDR1 MNHEY, CDR2 SVGAGI. The CDR3 length is 16 residues. V dropped 2 bases and J dropped 5 bases, with 15 bases sitting between them.

This clone was observed a handful of times. The chain employs TRBV7-8 and TRBJ2-7; D remains unclear. Deletions cut 2 bases from V and 7 bases from J, with 6 bases between. Germline values: CDR1 SGHVS, CDR2 FQNEAQ. The CDR3 is 11 amino acids. The CDR3 region is CASSLLEEQYF. Written as DNA, the CDR3 is TGTGCCAGCAGCTTACTGGAGGAGCAGTACTTC.

The gene calls are TRBV27 and TRBJ2-1; D is uncertain. Germline values: CDR1 MNHEY, CDR2 SMNVEV (reference sequence). Trimming took 8 bases from V and 0 from J, leaving 11 bases between them. The CDR3 runs 14 residues. The CDR3 DNA reads TGTGCCAGCCGGCCTTCGAGCTCCTACAATGAGCAGTTCTTC. This encodes CASRPSSSYNEQFF.

The V gene is TRBV5-1, the J gene TRBJ2-1; 9 bases match TRBD2. Germline CDR1 and CDR2: SGHRS and YFSETQ. The CDR3 is 15 amino acids. Trimming took 3 bases from V and 4 from J; bases not matched to a gene: 5. CDR3: CASSWGLADYNEQFF. CDR3 coding DNA: TGCGCCAGCAGCTGGGGACTAGCAGATTACAATGAGCAGTTCTTC.

The V gene is TRBV27, the J gene TRBJ1-1, with D hard to call. V dropped 0 bases and J dropped 4 bases, with 21 bases sitting between them. CDR3 size: 18 residues. Germline lookup yields CDR1 MNHEY and CDR2 SMNVEV (reference sequence). This chain's CDR3 is CASSLSALDGDIPTEAFF. The CDR3 coding sequence is TGTGCCAGCAGTTTATCCGCCCTGGACGGCGATATACCCACTGAAGCTTTCTTT.

The chain carries TRBV28 and TRBJ2-3; 13 nucleotides align to TRBD2. This CDR3 is built from 15 residues. Per the germline V gene, CDR1 is MDHEN and CDR2 is SYDVKM. J lost 5 bases, V lost 7 bases, and 6 bases had no gene match. CDR3 DNA sequence: TGTGCCAGCACAACTAGCGGGAGGGCCAAAGATACGCAGTATTTT. Translated: CASTTSGRAKDTQYF.

The chain employs TRBV5-1 and TRBJ2-3; D possibly corresponds to TRBD2 (6 bases). CDR1 is SGHRS and CDR2 is YFSETQ in the germline V gene. Trimming left V 7 bases short and J 5 bases short, with 23 bases between. The CDR3 length is 16 residues. For the CDR3, the DNA is TGCGCCAGCTCTCTCGACCTTGGAGGGGTGGTAGATACGCAGTATTTT. Translated, it gives CASSLDLGGVVDTQYF.

The rearrangement joins TRBV6-6 to TRBJ1-1; maybe TRBD1 (5 bases). V lost 3 bases and J lost 1, with 9 bases in between. Germline CDR1 is MNHNY and CDR2 is SVGAGI (reference sequence). The CDR3 has 14 amino acids. CDR3 sequence: CASSYRDGNTEAFF. DNA of the CDR3: TGTGCCAGCAGTTATAGGGACGGGAACACTGAAGCTTTCTTT.

The chain links TRBV5-1 to TRBJ2-3; D possibly corresponds to TRBD1 (7 bases). Germline V CDR1 and CDR2: SGHRS, YFSETQ. The CDR3 sequence is 16 residues long. V lost 4 bases and J lost 1, with 16 bases in between. The CDR3 region is CASSGGTEARTDTQYF. The CDR3 DNA sequence: TGCGCCAGCAGCGGAGGGACAGAGGCACGCACAGATACGCAGTATTTT.

The chain couples TRBV19 to TRBJ1-2, with TRBD1 as a possible D gene (5 bases). Deletions cut 4 bases from V and 7 bases from J, with 25 bases between. CDR3 length: 17 amino acids. CDR1 LNHDA and CDR2 SQIVND come from the germline V gene (reference sequence). CDR3: CASSNDFLRDRGSGYTF. In DNA, the CDR3 is TGTGCCAGTAGTAATGATTTCCTCCGGGACCGGGGAAGTGGCTACACCTTC.

V usage is TRBV10-3 and J usage is TRBJ2-7; TRBD1 matches at 9 bases. Germline V gene sequence: CDR1 ENHRY, CDR2 SYGVKD. V shed 7 bases and J 2 bases; nucleotides not matched to a gene: 3. The CDR3 is 13 residues long. CDR3 in DNA: TGTGCCATCAAGGGACAGGGTGCCTACGAGCAGTACTTC. This sequence encodes CAIKGQGAYEQYF.

This CDR3 is CASRSQGYGTQYF. The CDR3 bases are TGTGCCAGCAGGAGTCAGGGATACGGGACCCAGTACTTC. The chain has TRBV11-2 and TRBJ2-5, with D tentatively TRBD1 (5 bases). The CDR3 is 13 residues long. Germline CDR1 is SGHAT and CDR2 is FQNNGV. V lost 6 bases to trimming and J lost 7 bases, with 15 bases between them.

The V and J genes are TRBV19 and TRBJ2-7; 8 nucleotides align to TRBD2. The V gene's germline CDR1 is LNHDA and CDR2 SQIVND (reference sequence). V trimming: 5 bases; J trimming: 2 bases; junction bases outside the gene matches: 11. The CDR3 is 16 amino acids. CDR3 sequence reads: CASSLSGSHDTYEQYF. CDR3 coding DNA: TGTGCCAGTAGTCTCAGCGGGAGTCATGACACCTACGAGCAGTACTTC.

The chain carries TRBV15 and TRBJ2-1, with no clear D. The CDR3 length is 11 residues. Trimming removed 9 bases at V and 8 bases at J, with 11 bases between. The germline V gene encodes CDR1 LNHNV and CDR2 YYDKDF (reference sequence). The DNA for the CDR3 is TGTGCCACGGGGATTGGCGATGAGCAGTTCTTC. This sequence encodes CATGIGDEQFF.

The chain employs TRBV2 and TRBJ1-2, with TRBD1 identical over 9 bases. Germline-derived CDR1 and CDR2 are SNHLY and FYNNEI. With V trimmed by 2 bases and J by 5 bases, 12 bases remained unmatched. The CDR3 length is 17 residues. CDR3 coding DNA: TGTGCCAGCAGTGAAAAGGCTGTGGGACAGGGAGGATATGGCTACACCTTC. Encoded protein: CASSEKAVGQGGYGYTF.

This clone came up once. This chain links TRBV28 with TRBJ1-5; 8 nucleotides align to TRBD1. This CDR3 spans 15 amino acids. The germline gives CDR1 MDHEN, CDR2 SYDVKM. V was clipped by 5 bases and J by 2 bases; unmatched bases: 5. The CDR3 protein is CASSGGQVGNQPQHF. DNA for the CDR3: TGTGCCAGCAGTGGGGGACAGGTGGGCAATCAGCCCCAGCATTTT.

Only one count was recorded for this clone. This chain joins TRBV6-1 and TRBJ2-3; TRBD1 is a possible D gene (6 bases). CDR1 is MNHNS, CDR2 SASEGT, per germline. The CDR3 is 15 amino acids. The germline V and J ends were trimmed by 6 bases and 6 bases, with 19 bases remaining between them. The CDR3 spells CASRVDNRALDTQYF. As DNA, the CDR3 is TGTGCCAGCAGGGTTGACAACAGGGCCCTGGATACGCAGTATTTT.

This chain links TRBV18 with TRBJ2-6; no clear D. The germline CDR1 and CDR2 sequences are KGHSH and LQKENI. Trimming stripped 4 bases from V and 4 bases from J, with 8 bases between. The CDR3 runs 14 residues. The CDR3 here is CASSQDPGANVLTF. The CDR3 DNA sequence: TGTGCCAGCTCACAGGATCCCGGGGCCAACGTCCTGACTTTC. Full variable domain (rest looked up from reference TRBV18 and TRBJ2-6): NAGVMQNPRHLVRRRGQEARLRCSPMKGHSHVYWYRQLPEEGLKFMVYLQKENIIDESGMPKERFSAEFPKEGPSILRIQQVVRGDSAAYFCASSQDPGANVLTFGAGSRLTVL.